This is a list of T cell receptor beta chains from one sample in a study of shared clonotypes between healthy human individuals. Here immunoSEQ multiplex PCR was the method, and the copy in TCRdb shows in-frame clones only, minus some. This table has roughly 2.5 million clones, around nine tenths appearing once. The sequencing sample was made of naive CD4+ T cells sorted from blood. Source of these receptors: a man between 18 and 29 years old in good health. The CDR3 runs from the conserved cysteine through the conserved F or W. Each record gives: J gene, V gene, D gene, clone size, CDR3 DNA, CDR3 protein. The D gene is left open where the match is weak. The size of a clone is reported for some rows only, either as once, few or many, or as a class for expanded clones.

>TRBJ2-2|TRBV18|TRBD1|-
TGTGCCAGCTCACGCGACAGGGGGCTCACCGGGGAGCTGTTTTTT
CASSRDRGLTGELFF
>TRBJ2-7|TRBV5-1|-|-
TGCGCCAGCAGAAAGTCTAGCGTCTACGAGCAGTACTTC
CASRKSSVYEQYF
>TRBJ2-1|TRBV11-3|-|-
TGTGCCAGCACGCCCGGCGAGGGTGGTGAGCAGTTCTTC
CASTPGEGGEQFF
>TRBJ2-7|TRBV6-6|-|once
TGTGCCAGCAGTCCGCCCGGCATCGAGCAGTACTTC
CASSPPGIEQYF
>TRBJ2-1|TRBV5-1|-|-
TGCGCCAGCAGCAATGGACGGAGGCAGTTCTTC
CASSNGRRQFF
>TRBJ1-6|TRBV2|-|-
TGTGCCAGCAGTGGGGGAATCACCTATAATTCACCCCTCCACTTT
CASSGGITYNSPLHF
>TRBJ2-5|TRBV29-1|-|-
TGCAGCGTTGTCAGGGGTGTTACGACCCAGTACTTC
CSVVRGVTTQYF
>TRBJ2-7|TRBV5-8|-|-
TGTGCCAGCAGCTTGGCCAGGGTCTACGAGCAGTACTTC
CASSLARVYEQYF
>TRBJ1-4|TRBV6-6|-|-
TGTGCCAGCAGTCCCAACCGACCGGAGAAACTGTTTTTT
CASSPNRPEKLFF
>TRBJ1-1|TRBV4-3|-|-
TGCGCCAGCAGCCAAATAGCGGGGAACACTGAAGCTTTCTTT
CASSQIAGNTEAFF
>TRBJ1-1|TRBV6-4|-|-
TGTGCCAGCAGGGACAGACCCCAGAACACTGAAGCTTTCTTT
CASRDRPQNTEAFF
>TRBJ1-6|TRBV5-1|TRBD1|few
TGCGCCAGCAGCTTAACAGGGACAGCCTGGGATTCACCCCTCCACTTT
CASSLTGTAWDSPLHF
>TRBJ1-4|TRBV19|-|-
TGTGCCAGTAGTATCAGGGTTGGTGAAAAACTGTTTTTT
CASSIRVGEKLFF
>TRBJ1-3|TRBV4-3|-|-
TGCGCCAGCAGCCAAGGCAACCCTAGTTCTGGAAACACCATATATTTT
CASSQGNPSSGNTIYF
>TRBJ1-3|TRBV30|-|-
TGTGCCTGGAGTGTAGGAGCTCCATCTGGAAACACCATATATTTT
CAWSVGAPSGNTIYF
>TRBJ2-7|TRBV6-1|TRBD2|-
TGTGCCAGCAGTGAAGCGGGGGGGTCGCCCCACGAGCAGTACTTC
CASSEAGGSPHEQYF
>TRBJ2-3|TRBV18|-|-
TGTGCCAGCTCACCCCCTTACCCTAGCACAGATACGCAGTATTTT
CASSPPYPSTDTQYF
>TRBJ1-5|TRBV18|TRBD1|-
TGTGCCAGCCGAGCAGGGGGAAATCAGCCCCAGCATTTT
CASRAGGNQPQHF
>TRBJ1-1|TRBV19|-|-
TGTGCCAGTGGGAGGTTTTTGAACACTGAAGCTTTCTTT
CASGRFLNTEAFF
>TRBJ2-1|TRBV7-2|TRBD2|-
TGTGCCAGCAGCTCCGGACTAGCGGGATTTGGAGAGCAGTTCTTC
CASSSGLAGFGEQFF
>TRBJ1-2|TRBV6-1|-|-
TGTGCCAGCAGTTGGGGGTTTTCAGACGGTGGCTACACCTTC
CASSWGFSDGGYTF
>TRBJ2-7|TRBV7-9|-|-
TGTGCCAGCTGCCTCGATGCAGGGTCCTACGAGCAGTACTTC
CASCLDAGSYEQYF
>TRBJ2-2|TRBV7-3|-|-
TGTGCCAGCAGCTTAACCAGGGGAGGCGCCGGGGAGCTGTTTTTT
CASSLTRGGAGELFF
>TRBJ1-2|TRBV5-1|-|-
TGCGCCAGCAGCTTGGGTGCCCAAAACTATGGCTACACCTTC
CASSLGAQNYGYTF
>TRBJ1-4|TRBV9|-|-
TGTGCCAGCAGCACGGGTCCGAATGGGGAAAAACTGTTTTTT
CASSTGPNGEKLFF